The 5 T cell receptor beta chains in this list originate from one sample, sequenced in a study of beta chain features in type 1 diabetes. General study results and limits: TCRB CDR3s from Type 1 diabetes patients were moderately but significantly shorter in all four CD4+ subsets.

For these receptors, no antigen is known. TCRB transcripts that were expressed got sequenced, as all of the isolated RNA had been reverse transcribed. Profiling relied on immunoSEQ multiplex PCR, and the TCRdb table lists in-frame clones only, not all of them. The repertoire holds about 640,000 clones, with 9.5% to 15% as singletons. Sequencing was performed on naive CD4+ T cells from blood. The receptors stem from a man aged 25 to 40 with type 1 diabetes.

This rearrangement joins TRBV29-1 to TRBJ2-3; D is perhaps TRBD1 (5 bases). The germline V gene encodes CDR1 SQVTM and CDR2 ANQGSEA. Trimming took off 4 bases at V and 2 bases at J, with 7 bases between the two ends. The CDR3 has 12 amino acids. The CDR3 loop reads CSVGQFTDTQYF. The CDR3 DNA reads as TGCAGCGTTGGACAGTTCACAGATACGCAGTATTTT.

The chain links TRBV7-9 to TRBJ2-7, with a possible D match to TRBD1 (6 bases). The CDR3 is 15 amino acids. Trimming stripped 2 bases from V and 6 bases from J, with 17 bases between. Germline CDR1 is SEHNR and CDR2 is FQNEAQ (reference sequence). The CDR3 loop is CASSLLGLTGTEQYF. The CDR3 region has the DNA TGTGCCAGCAGCTTACTGGGCCTCACAGGGACCGAGCAGTACTTC.

This clone was counted only a few times. The rearrangement joins TRBV29-1 to TRBJ2-1; the match to TRBD2 covers 8 bases. The V gene's germline CDR1 is SQVTM and CDR2 ANQGSEA. This CDR3 contains 12 residues. CDR3 sequence: CSVGGAGDEQFF. As DNA, the CDR3 is TGCAGTGTCGGGGGGGCGGGAGATGAGCAGTTCTTC.

This clone was found a few times. The chain combines TRBV14 with TRBJ1-2; unclear D gene. The germline gives CDR1 SGHDN, CDR2 FVKESK. The CDR3 length is 14 residues. Trimming took 0 bases from V and 5 from J, leaving 10 bases between them. The CDR3 coding sequence is TGTGCCAGCAGCCAAGATAAAAGCGGTTATGGCTACACCTTC. This gives the protein CASSQDKSGYGYTF.

As concerns this clone: This specimen includes other DNA sequences encoding the same CDR3. The rearrangement joins TRBV5-1 to TRBJ2-5; TRBD2 aligns across 7 bases. Losses at the gene ends were 0 bases for V and 5 bases for J; bases not matched to a gene: 1. The CDR3 sequence is 13 residues long. Looked up from germline, CDR1 is SGHRS and CDR2 is YFSETQ. CDR3 amino acids: CASSLEGGETQYF. CDR3 DNA: TGCGCCAGCAGCTTGGAGGGAGGGGAGACCCAGTACTTC.